This T cell receptor (beta chain) was captured in a study of beta chain features in type 1 diabetes. The study, taken as a whole, reports: There were fewer insertions and more deletions at the VDJ junctions of type 1 diabetes patients. A potential PCR bias toward shorter templates would be equal in patient and control samples.

On this clone: Its specificity is unknown.

There are 14 residues in the CDR3. Germline assignment: CDR1 MRHNA and CDR2 SNTAGT. Trimming took off 7 bases at V and 4 bases at J, with 11 bases between the two ends. Using CD45RO/CCR7/CD25/CD127/CD95/CD27, CD4+ naive, central memory, regulatory and stem cell-like memory cells were sorted. Sequenced material consisted of expressed TCRB transcripts (all of the isolated RNA was reverse transcribed). Sequenced by immunoSEQ multiplex PCR; TCRdb stores in-frame clones only, minus some. Found here are a few hundred thousand clones, more than 13% of them singletons; the top ten hold under 0.02%. The gene calls are TRBV6-4 and TRBJ2-6; tentatively, D is TRBD1 (6 bases). The receptor comes from a woman aged 18-29 years in good health. The sample was naive CD4+ T cells from blood. The CDR3 nucleotides read TGTGCCAGCAATCAAGACAGGGGGGCCAACGTCCTGACTTTC. As protein: CASNQDRGANVLTF.